The 21 T cell receptor beta chains in this list originate from one sample, sequenced in a study of blood T cell repertoires in COVID-19. The protocol was immunoSEQ multiplex PCR, while the TCRdb copy is restricted to in-frame clones and leaves out a portion. The sample holds fewer than 300,000 clones; about 89% are singletons and the top ten take around 2.2%. Source material: peripheral blood. These receptors all come from a woman in her thirties with COVID-19, enrolled during active disease.

In nucleotides, the CDR3 is TGTGCCAGCAGTGAACAGTTGAATTCACCCCTCCACTTT. It encodes CASSEQLNSPLHF. The chain employs TRBV6-1 and TRBJ1-6; D not resolved. The ends were cut back, 2 bases at V and 7 bases at J, with 6 bases in the middle. Per germline, CDR1 MNHNS and CDR2 SASEGT. The CDR3 covers 13 residues.

This chain uses TRBV25-1 with TRBJ2-5; 7 positions match TRBD2. Losses at the gene ends were 4 bases for V and 4 bases for J; bases not matched to a gene: 3. There are 13 residues in the CDR3. Per germline, CDR1 MGHDK and CDR2 SYGVNS. DNA of the CDR3: TGTGCCAGCAGTGTACCTAGCGGAGAGACCCAGTACTTC. Protein sequence: CASSVPSGETQYF. Full variable domain (missing parts from reference TRBV25-1 and TRBJ2-5): EADIYQTPRYLVIGTGKKITLECSQTMGHDKMYWYQQDPGMELHLIHYSYGVNSTEKGDLSSESTVSRIRTEHFPLTLESARPSHTSQYLCASSVPSGETQYFGPGTRLLVL.

The chain recombines TRBV6-1 with TRBJ1-1; D remains ambiguous. Germline assignment: CDR1 MNHNS and CDR2 SASEGT. V dropped 2 bases and J dropped 1 base, with 11 bases sitting between them. The CDR3 has 15 residues. In nucleotides, the CDR3 is TGTGCCAGCAGTGAAAGCGGGTCTACGAACACTGAAGCTTTCTTT. Protein: CASSESGSTNTEAFF.

In its sample, this clone was seen once. The J gene is TRBJ1-1, the V gene TRBV25-1; 8 bases fit TRBD1. This CDR3 spans 18 amino acids. J lost 1 base, V lost 5 bases, and 15 bases had no gene match. Germline loops: CDR1 MGHDK, CDR2 SYGVNS. This CDR3 is CASSTTYSGGARNTEAFF. CDR3 DNA sequence: TGTGCCAGCAGTACTACTTATTCAGGGGGCGCCCGGAACACTGAAGCTTTCTTT.

The J gene is TRBJ1-6, the V gene TRBV10-3; possibly TRBD1 for D (5 bases). Trimming took off 3 bases at V and 0 bases at J, with 12 bases between the two ends. The CDR3 spans 17 residues. Germline loops: CDR1 ENHRY, CDR2 SYGVKD. CDR3: CAISDAQGSSYNSPLHF. As DNA, the CDR3 is TGTGCCATCAGTGACGCCCAGGGCAGCTCCTATAATTCACCCCTCCACTTT.

This chain links TRBV6-4 with TRBJ2-1, with 8 bases fitting TRBD2. Trimming cost V 0 bases and J 2 bases; bases outside gene matches: 3. CDR1 MRHNA and CDR2 SNTAGT come from the germline V gene. This CDR3 has 16 amino acids. CDR3 sequence reads: CASSDSAGDPYNEQFF. CDR3 nucleotides: TGTGCCAGCAGTGACTCAGCGGGGGACCCCTACAATGAGCAGTTCTTC.

CDR3 region: CASSLTGVSPDTQYF. In DNA, the CDR3 is TGTGCCAGCAGCTTGACAGGGGTGAGCCCAGATACGCAGTATTTT. The rearrangement links TRBV5-8 to TRBJ2-3; 7 nucleotides align to TRBD1. J gave up 4 bases and V 1 base, and 6 bases lay outside the gene matches. Germline lookup yields CDR1 SGHTS and CDR2 YDEGEE. The CDR3 runs to 15 residues. Combining the CDR3 with reference TRBV5-8 and TRBJ2-3 gives the whole variable domain EAGVTQSPTHLIKTRGQQATLRCSPISGHTSVYWYQQALGLGLQFLLWYDEGEERNRGNFPPRFSGRQFPNYSSELNVNALELEDSALYLCASSLTGVSPDTQYFGPGTRLTVL.

The table lists this clone with many counts. This chain connects TRBV30 to TRBJ2-7; D is possibly TRBD2 (5 bases). The CDR3 totals 13 residues. Germline values: CDR1 GTSNPN, CDR2 SVGIG (reference sequence). V was shortened by 0 bases and J by 4 bases, with 10 bases between the two germline ends. As DNA, the CDR3 is TGTGCCTGGAGTGTTGGAGCGGTATACGAGCAGTACTTC. Protein sequence: CAWSVGAVYEQYF.

CDR3 residues: CATSRDLGGQEKLFF. DNA for the CDR3: TGTGCCACCAGCAGAGATCTGGGGGGACAGGAAAAACTGTTTTTT. This chain joins TRBV15 and TRBJ1-4; 7 bases align to TRBD1. The germline CDR1 and CDR2 sequences are LNHNV and YYDKDF (reference sequence). Trimming at V came to 0 bases and at J to 8 bases, leaving 6 bases not matched to a gene. The CDR3 contains 15 residues.

This clone was counted once. The chain links TRBV5-4 to TRBJ1-1, with D maybe TRBD1 (5 bases). Germline V lookup: CDR1 SGHNT, CDR2 YYREEE (reference sequence). The ends were cut back, 4 bases at V and 3 bases at J, with 16 bases in the middle. CDR3 size: 15 residues. As DNA, the CDR3 is TGTGCCAGCAGCCCCCAGCAGGGTTTGCACACTGAAGCTTTCTTT. This sequence encodes CASSPQQGLHTEAFF. Filled out from reference TRBV5-4 and TRBJ1-1, the complete variable domain reads ETGVTQSPTHLIKTRGQQVTLRCSSQSGHNTVSWYQQALGQGPQFIFQYYREEENGRGNFPPRFSGLQFPNYSSELNVNALELDDSALYLCASSPQQGLHTEAFFGQGTRLTVV.

The CDR3: CASSYSRMPGSPLHF. CDR3 in DNA: TGTGCCAGCAGTTACTCCAGGATGCCCGGTTCACCCCTCCACTTT. The gene calls are TRBV6-5 and TRBJ1-6; D remains unclear. From germline, CDR1 is MNHEY and CDR2 SVGAGI. The length of the CDR3 is 15 residues. V lost 0 bases to trimming and J lost 9 bases, with 12 bases between them.

V gene TRBV18 combines with J gene TRBJ2-5; D ambiguous. Trimming pared 2 bases from V and 1 base from J, leaving 8 bases between. The CDR3 has 14 residues. The germline CDR1 and CDR2 sequences are KGHSH and LQKENI. The CDR3 reads CASSPEAAQETQYF. As DNA, the CDR3 is TGTGCCAGCTCACCAGAGGCAGCCCAAGAGACCCAGTACTTC.

CDR3 DNA sequence: TGTGCCAGCAGTGACGGGGCTAGCGGGAGGTACCCCTCCTACGAGCAGTACTTC. It yields the protein CASSDGASGRYPSYEQYF. The chain uses TRBV2 and TRBJ2-7, with 11 bases aligning to TRBD2. CDR3 length equals 18 residues. Trimming took 3 bases from V and 0 from J; bases not matched to a gene: 10. CDR1 is SNHLY, CDR2 FYNNEI, per germline.

J is TRBJ2-2 and V is TRBV30; perhaps TRBD2 as D (5 bases). V gave up 0 bases and J gave up 6 bases, with 8 bases separating them. The CDR3 length is 13 residues. CDR1 is GTSNPN and CDR2 is SVGIG in the germline V gene (reference sequence). CDR3 in DNA: TGTGCCTGGAGTGTACGGGGATCCGGGGAGCTGTTTTTT. It is translated as CAWSVRGSGELFF. The full variable domain, completed using reference TRBV30 and TRBJ2-2, is SQTIHQWPATLVQPVGSPLSLECTVEGTSNPNLYWYRQAAGRGLQLLFYSVGIGQISSEVPQNLSASRPQDRQFILSSKKLLLSDSGFYLCAWSVRGSGELFFGEGSRLTVL.

The chain employs TRBV27 and TRBJ1-5, with a tentative D call TRBD1 (5 bases). Germline-derived CDR1 and CDR2 are MNHEY and SMNVEV (reference sequence). The CDR3 length is 14 residues. V was pared by 6 bases and J by 4 bases, with 13 bases between. The CDR3 DNA reads TGTGCCAGCAGCCTCCGGGACTCTAATCAGCCCCAGCATTTT. Encoded protein: CASSLRDSNQPQHF.

This chain joins TRBV5-4 and TRBJ2-1; D is unclear. This CDR3 region has 14 residues. Germline CDR1 reads SGHNT; CDR2 reads YYREEE (reference sequence). The V gene lost 0 bases and the J gene lost 3 bases, with 7 bases spanning the gap. CDR3 in amino acids: CASSLAFSYNEQFF. The CDR3 DNA reads TGTGCCAGCAGCTTGGCCTTCAGCTACAATGAGCAGTTCTTC.

The chain uses TRBV2 and TRBJ2-4, with D perhaps TRBD1 (5 bases). Germline CDR1 is SNHLY and CDR2 is FYNNEI. V lost 0 bases and J 8 bases, leaving 11 bases between the germline ends. This CDR3 region has 14 residues. The CDR3 protein is CASSEAAGKDIQYF. CDR3 nucleotides: TGTGCCAGCAGTGAAGCGGCAGGGAAGGACATTCAGTACTTC.

This chain links TRBV3-1 (or the pseudogene TRBV3-2) with TRBJ1-5; 11 nucleotides line up with TRBD1. V was clipped by 4 bases and J by 5 bases; unmatched bases: 7. The CDR3 covers 16 residues. CDR1 LGHDT and CDR2 YNNKEL come from the germline V gene (reference sequence). CDR3 region: CASSPGQGAPDQPQHF. In DNA, the CDR3 is TGTGCCAGCAGCCCTGGACAGGGGGCGCCGGATCAGCCCCAGCATTTT.

The rearrangement links TRBV25-1 to TRBJ1-2; TRBD1 might be the D (6 bases). Trimming took off 6 bases at V and 7 bases at J, with 18 bases between the two ends. This CDR3 spans 14 amino acids. In germline, CDR1 is MGHDK, CDR2 SYGVNS. The CDR3 region has the DNA TGTGCCAGCAGACCCAGGGGCGAAGAAGTTGGCTACACCTTC. This codes for CASRPRGEEVGYTF.

This sequence joins TRBV7-2 and TRBJ2-7, with TRBD2 matching over 11 bases. The V gene end was trimmed by 5 bases and the J gene end by 11 bases; junction bases not matched to a gene: 11. CDR3 length: 14 amino acids. Germline V lookup: CDR1 SGHTA, CDR2 FQGNSA. The CDR3 DNA sequence: TGTGCCAGCAGCCCGCAACCGGGACTAGCGGAAGAGTACTTC. Translation gives CASSPQPGLAEEYF.

In regard to this clone: Its ends do not fully match the called genes, so a read error is possible. The chain recombines TRBV29-1 with TRBJ1-2, with 11 bases aligning to TRBD1. The CDR3 covers 12 residues. Per germline, CDR1 SQVTM and CDR2 ANQGSEA. The DNA for the CDR3 is TGCAGCGTTGGCCGGGACAGGGGGGTTTGCCGCTTC. It codes for CSVGRDRGVCRF.